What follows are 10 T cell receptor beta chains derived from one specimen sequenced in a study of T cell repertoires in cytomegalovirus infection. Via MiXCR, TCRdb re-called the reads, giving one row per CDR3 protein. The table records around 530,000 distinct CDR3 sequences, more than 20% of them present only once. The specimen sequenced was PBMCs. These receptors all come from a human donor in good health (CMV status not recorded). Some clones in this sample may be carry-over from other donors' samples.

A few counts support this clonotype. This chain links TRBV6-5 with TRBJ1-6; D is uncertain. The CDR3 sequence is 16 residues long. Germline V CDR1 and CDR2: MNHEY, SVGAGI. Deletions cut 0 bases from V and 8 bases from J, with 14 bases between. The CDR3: CASSYSMVGGDSPLHF. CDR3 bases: TGTGCCAGCAGTTACTCGATGGTGGGTGGTGATTCACCCCTCCACTTT.

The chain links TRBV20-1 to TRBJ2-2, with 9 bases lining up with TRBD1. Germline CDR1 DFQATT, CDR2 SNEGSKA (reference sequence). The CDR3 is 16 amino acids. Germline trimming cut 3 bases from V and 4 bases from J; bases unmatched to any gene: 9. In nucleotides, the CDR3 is TGCAGTGCTAGTCGGCCGGGACAGGGTACCACCGGGGAGCTGTTTTTT. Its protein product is CSASRPGQGTTGELFF.

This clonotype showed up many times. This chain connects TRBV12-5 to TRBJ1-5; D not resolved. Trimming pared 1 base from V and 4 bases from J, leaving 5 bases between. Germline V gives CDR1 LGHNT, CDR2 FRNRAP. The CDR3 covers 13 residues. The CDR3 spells CASGLGQNQPQHF. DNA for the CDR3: TGTGCTAGTGGTTTGGGGCAGAATCAGCCCCAGCATTTT. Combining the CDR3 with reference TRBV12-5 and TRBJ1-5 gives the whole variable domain DARVTQTPRHKVTEMGQEVTMRCQPILGHNTVFWYRQTMMQGLELLAYFRNRAPLDDSGMPKDRFSAEMPDATLATLKIQPSEPRDSAVYFCASGLGQNQPQHFGDGTRLSIL.

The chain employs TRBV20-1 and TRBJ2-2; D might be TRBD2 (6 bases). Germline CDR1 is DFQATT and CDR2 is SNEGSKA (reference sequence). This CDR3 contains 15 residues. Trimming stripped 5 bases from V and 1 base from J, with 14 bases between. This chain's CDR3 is CSAQKGGMNTGELFF. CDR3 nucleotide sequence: TGCAGTGCTCAAAAGGGCGGGATGAACACCGGGGAGCTGTTTTTT.

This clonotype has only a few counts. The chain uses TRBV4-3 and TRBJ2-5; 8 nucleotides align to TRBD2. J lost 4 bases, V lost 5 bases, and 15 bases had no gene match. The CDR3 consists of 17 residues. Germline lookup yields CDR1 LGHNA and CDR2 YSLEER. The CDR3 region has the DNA TGCGCCAGCAGCGAAGGGTCTAGCGGGTTCGGTGGAGAGACCCAGTACTTC. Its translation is CASSEGSSGFGGETQYF.

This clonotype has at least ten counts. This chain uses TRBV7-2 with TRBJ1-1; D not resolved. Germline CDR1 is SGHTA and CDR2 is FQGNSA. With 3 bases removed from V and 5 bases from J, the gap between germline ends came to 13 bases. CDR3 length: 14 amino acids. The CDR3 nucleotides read TGTGCCAGCAGCTTGGGATCCGGGAGGACTGAAGCTTTCTTT. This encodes CASSLGSGRTEAFF.

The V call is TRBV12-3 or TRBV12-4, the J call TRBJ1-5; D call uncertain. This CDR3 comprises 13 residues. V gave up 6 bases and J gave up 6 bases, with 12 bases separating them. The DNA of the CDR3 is TGTGCCAGCAGAGAACGGGGTGTTCAGCCCCAGCATTTT. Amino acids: CASRERGVQPQHF.

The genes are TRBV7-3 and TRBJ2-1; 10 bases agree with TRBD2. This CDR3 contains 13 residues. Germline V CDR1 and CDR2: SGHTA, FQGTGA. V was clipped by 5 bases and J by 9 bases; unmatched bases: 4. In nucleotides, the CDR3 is TGTGCCAGCAGCGCCCGGACTAGCGGTGAGCAGTTCTTC. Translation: CASSARTSGEQFF.

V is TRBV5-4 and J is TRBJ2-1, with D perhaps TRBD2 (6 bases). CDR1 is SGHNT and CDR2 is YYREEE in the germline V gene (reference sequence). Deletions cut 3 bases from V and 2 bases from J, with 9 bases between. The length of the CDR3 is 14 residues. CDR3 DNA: TGTGCCAGCAGCTCCGGCGGGGCCTACAATGAGCAGTTCTTC. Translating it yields CASSSGGAYNEQFF.

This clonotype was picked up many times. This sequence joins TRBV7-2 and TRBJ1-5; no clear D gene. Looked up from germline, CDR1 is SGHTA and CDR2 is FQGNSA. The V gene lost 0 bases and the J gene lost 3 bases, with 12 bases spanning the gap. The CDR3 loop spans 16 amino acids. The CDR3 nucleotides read TGTGCCAGCAGCTTAGCCAGGCAGTCTTTCAATCAGCCCCAGCATTTT. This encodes CASSLARQSFNQPQHF.